Listed here is a single TCR beta chain. Its antigen is not identified. The sample is drawn from a study of shared clonotypes between healthy human individuals. Turning to the study itself: Participating donors consisted of two women and a few men aged 18 to 49. Notes on the study in general: Only blood underwent sampling, and tissue repertoires likely differ.

Genomic DNA from each subset was divided evenly over several immunoSEQ plates. Sequencing on ten immunoSEQ deep assay plates was performed for unsorted PBMC DNA. This table comes from immunoSEQ multiplex PCR, and its TCRdb copy is limited to in-frame clones, with some not included. The table includes about 99,000 clones, around half detected once. There are 15 residues in the CDR3. Sample: PBMCs. The source of this sequence is a middle-aged woman in good health. Some clones in this sample may be carry-over from other donors' samples. V usage is TRBV21-1 and J usage is TRBJ2-1. TRBV21-1 is an annotated pseudogene. CDR3: CASSKGRIIGHEQFF. Written as DNA, the CDR3 is TGTGCCAGCAGCAAAGGACGGATAATCGGGCATGAGCAGTTCTTC.